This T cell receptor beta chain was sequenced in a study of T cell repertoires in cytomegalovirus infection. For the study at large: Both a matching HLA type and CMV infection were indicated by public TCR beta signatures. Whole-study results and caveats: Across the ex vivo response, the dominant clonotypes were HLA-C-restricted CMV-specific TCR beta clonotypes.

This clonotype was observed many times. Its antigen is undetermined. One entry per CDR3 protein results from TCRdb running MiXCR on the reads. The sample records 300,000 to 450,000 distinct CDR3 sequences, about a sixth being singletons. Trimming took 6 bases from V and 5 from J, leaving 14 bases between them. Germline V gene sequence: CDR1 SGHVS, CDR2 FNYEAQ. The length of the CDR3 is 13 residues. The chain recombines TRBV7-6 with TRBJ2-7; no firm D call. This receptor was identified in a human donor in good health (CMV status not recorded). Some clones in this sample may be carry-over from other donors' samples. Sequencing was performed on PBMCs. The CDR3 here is CASSRNPLNEQYF. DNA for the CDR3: TGTGCCAGCAGTCGCAATCCCCTTAACGAGCAGTACTTC. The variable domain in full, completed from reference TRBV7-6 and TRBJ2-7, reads GAGVSQSPRYKVTKRGQDVALRCDPISGHVSLYWYRQALGQGPEFLTYFNYEAQQDKSGLPNDRFSAERPEGSISTLTIQRTEQRDSAMYRCASSRNPLNEQYFGPGTRLTVT.